The entry below gives a single T cell receptor beta chain sequence along with its context. Its target is unknown. These data are taken from a study of T cell repertoires in cytomegalovirus infection. Study-wide context: Researchers turned to recently identified HLA-C-restricted CMV epitopes as well as well-studied HLA-B-restricted ones. Matching HLA type, along with CMV infection, was indicated by public TCR beta signatures. Study-wide results and caveats: Within the response measured ex vivo, HLA-C-restricted CMV-specific TCR beta clonotypes were dominant. Identification of carriers of CMV plus the relevant HLA was achieved through cumulative public TCR beta family frequency.

Between the trimmed V and J ends, which lost 5 bases and 5 bases, there was a span of 20 bases. This CDR3 is 16 amino acids long. Per the germline V gene, CDR1 is SGHVS and CDR2 is FNYEAQ. MiXCR was run by TCRdb on the reads, yielding one entry per CDR3 protein. The sample holds 550,000 to 700,000 distinct CDR3 sequences, around two fifths seen once. Sequenced here: cultured PBMCs, sampled from culture after CMV antigen stimulation. V gene TRBV7-6 combines with J gene TRBJ2-3, with D maybe TRBD1 (6 bases). The clonotype comes from a human donor in good health (CMV status not recorded). Some clones in this sample may be carry-over from other donors' samples. CDR3 DNA: TGTGCCAGCAGCGCAGCCCGGGGACAACCGGGAGATACGCAGTATTTT. Translation: CASSAARGQPGDTQYF.